The 21 T cell receptor beta chains below were found in one sample sequenced in a study of radiotherapy plus CTLA-4 blockade in lung cancer. The repertoire was sequenced with immunoSEQ multiplex PCR; TCRdb's copy has only in-frame clones and lacks some. The sample includes about 30,000 clones, roughly three quarters of them seen just once. Specimen: peripheral blood, collected from a patient treated with radiotherapy plus ipilimumab. These receptor sequences come from a human donor with non-small cell lung cancer that progressed on radiotherapy plus ipilimumab.

J is TRBJ2-1 and V is TRBV7-3; TRBD2 might be the D (6 bases). V was shortened by 5 bases and J by 2 bases, with 13 bases between the two germline ends. The germline gives CDR1 SGHTA, CDR2 FQGTGA. This CDR3 is built from 15 residues. The CDR3: CASSPFGGAYNEQFF. Here the CDR3 DNA reads TGTGCCAGCAGCCCCTTCGGGGGAGCCTACAATGAGCAGTTCTTC.

The genes are TRBV28 and TRBJ1-2; D unresolved. Trimming took off 3 bases at V and 4 bases at J, with 12 bases between the two ends. CDR3 length: 14 amino acids. Germline-derived CDR1 and CDR2 are MDHEN and SYDVKM. The CDR3 protein is CASSFYFEGYGYTF. In DNA form, the CDR3 reads TGTGCCAGCAGTTTCTACTTTGAGGGCTATGGCTACACCTTC.

The chain carries TRBV11-2 and TRBJ2-7, with D possibly matching TRBD1 (5 bases). CDR3 length equals 12 residues. V was pared by 2 bases and J by 4 bases, with 6 bases between. The germline V gene encodes CDR1 SGHAT and CDR2 FQNNGV. CDR3 nucleotides: TGTGCCAGCAGCTTAACAGGATACGAGCAGTACTTC. Its protein product is CASSLTGYEQYF.

CDR3 in DNA: TGTGCCAGCAGCGTTCGGCCCGTGGAGACCCAGTACTTC. Encoded protein: CASSVRPVETQYF. V usage is TRBV9 and J usage is TRBJ2-5; D is undetermined. The CDR3 is 13 amino acids. Germline V gene lookup returns CDR1 SGDLS and CDR2 YYNGEE. The V gene lost 2 bases and the J gene lost 5 bases, with 10 bases spanning the gap.

The chain has TRBV5-6 and TRBJ2-1, with D unclear. Trimming removed 4 bases from V and 0 bases from J, with 11 bases in between. The CDR3 runs 15 residues. Germline V lookup: CDR1 SGHDT, CDR2 YYEEEE. CDR3 nucleotide sequence: TGTGCCAGCAGCCTTCGGGTAGACTCCTACAATGAGCAGTTCTTC. Its protein product is CASSLRVDSYNEQFF.

The chain joins TRBV18 to TRBJ1-4, with 7 bases matching TRBD1. The V and J ends lost 0 bases and 8 bases, in that order; junction bases with no gene match: 12. Germline V gene lookup returns CDR1 KGHSH and CDR2 LQKENI. The CDR3 is 17 amino acids. As DNA, the CDR3 is TGTGCCAGCTCACCACCTTTACAGGGGATCCGCGGGGAAAAACTGTTTTTT. Its protein is CASSPPLQGIRGEKLFF.

This clone was observed a few times. The chain has TRBV4-3 and TRBJ2-5, with 8 bases that match TRBD2. With 4 bases clipped from V and 1 base from J, the junction kept 5 bases outside the gene matches. The CDR3 has 15 residues. Germline CDR1 and CDR2: LGHNA and YSLEER. In DNA, the CDR3 is TGCGCCAGCAGCCCTAGACTAGCGACCCAAGAGACCCAGTACTTC. This gives the protein CASSPRLATQETQYF.

The J gene is TRBJ1-2, the V gene TRBV28, with D possibly matching TRBD1 (6 bases). The CDR3 consists of 14 residues. Germline CDR1 MDHEN, CDR2 SYDVKM. V was clipped by 2 bases and J by 4 bases, with 11 bases between them. CDR3 in amino acids: CASSLNARGYGYTF. The CDR3 nucleotides read TGTGCCAGCAGTTTAAACGCCAGGGGCTATGGCTACACCTTC.

The chain couples TRBV5-1 to TRBJ2-2; no firm D call. Trimming removed 2 bases at V and 4 bases at J, with 12 bases between. The CDR3 is made up of 15 amino acids. CDR1 and CDR2 from the germline V gene are SGHRS and YFSETQ. The CDR3 loop reads CASSLSRQGTGELFF. The CDR3 DNA reads as TGCGCCAGCAGCTTATCGCGACAAGGCACCGGGGAGCTGTTTTTT.

The rearrangement joins TRBV16 to TRBJ2-7, with TRBD2 as a possible D gene (6 bases). V was pared by 4 bases and J by 2 bases, with 12 bases between. CDR3 length equals 14 residues. CDR1 KGHSY and CDR2 FQNENV come from the germline V gene. CDR3 sequence (DNA): TGTGCCAGCAGCCCGGACTCGGGAGCCTACGAGCAGTACTTC. Encoded protein: CASSPDSGAYEQYF.

The chain uses TRBV7-2 and TRBJ2-7, with 8 bases lining up with TRBD1. V gave up 2 bases and J gave up 5 bases; unmatched junction bases: 5. Germline V gives CDR1 SGHTA, CDR2 FQGNSA. The CDR3 runs 14 residues. The CDR3 DNA sequence: TGTGCCAGCAGCTTACGGCAGGGGGCGGACGAGCAGTACTTC. It yields the protein CASSLRQGADEQYF.

The rearrangement links TRBV6-5 to TRBJ2-3; D may be TRBD1 or TRBD2 (6 bases each). Trimming took 4 bases from V and 4 from J, leaving 12 bases between them. Germline-derived CDR1 and CDR2 are MNHEY and SVGAGI. This CDR3 contains 14 residues. The CDR3 bases are TGTGCCAGCAGTTCCGTGGGGGGCTCAGATACGCAGTATTTT. Protein product: CASSSVGGSDTQYF.

This chain links TRBV4-2 with TRBJ1-6; D is unresolved. Trimming took 1 base from V and 11 from J, leaving 12 bases between them. Germline V gives CDR1 LGHNA, CDR2 YNFKEQ. CDR3 size: 14 residues. The CDR3 nucleotides read TGTGCCAGCAGCCAAGTGGGCGGGGTGGCACCCCTCCACTTT. Protein product: CASSQVGGVAPLHF.

This clone was seen only once. V and J are TRBV5-3 and TRBJ1-3; D call uncertain. TRBV5-3 is recorded as an ORF, its role being uncertain. The CDR3 extends over 14 amino acids. Trimming stripped 4 bases from V and 2 bases from J, with 10 bases between. The CDR3 DNA follows: TGTGCCAGAAGCCGACCGGGCCCTGGAAACACCATATATTTT. Translated: CARSRPGPGNTIYF.

The chain couples TRBV28 to TRBJ2-3, with D tentatively TRBD1 (6 bases). Germline V gives CDR1 MDHEN, CDR2 SYDVKM. V dropped 6 bases and J dropped 1 base, with 14 bases sitting between them. CDR3 length: 15 amino acids. The CDR3, as DNA: TGTGCCAGCAGCCCACAGGGCCTTGGCACAGATACGCAGTATTTT. Amino acids: CASSPQGLGTDTQYF.

DNA of the CDR3: TGTGCCAGCAGCCTGGGGACTAGCGGGGCAGATACGCAGTATTTT. Its protein product is CASSLGTSGADTQYF. V is TRBV5-4 and J is TRBJ2-3, with 13 bases aligning to TRBD2. CDR1 is SGHNT, CDR2 YYREEE, per germline (reference sequence). The CDR3 totals 15 residues. The V gene end was trimmed by 4 bases and the J gene end by 4 bases; junction bases not matched to a gene: 3.

The genes are TRBV28 and TRBJ2-2, with 9 bases identical to TRBD1. Germline V lookup: CDR1 MDHEN, CDR2 SYDVKM. CDR3 length equals 19 residues. V was pared by 5 bases and J by 4 bases, with 17 bases of the junction left unmatched. CDR3 DNA sequence: TGTGCCAGCAGTGTTCCCGGGGACAGGGTAGTATTAGGCACCGGGGAGCTGTTTTTT. Encoded protein: CASSVPGDRVVLGTGELFF.

The V gene is TRBV28, the J gene TRBJ2-7; D not certain. There are 12 residues in the CDR3. Germline CDR1 is MDHEN and CDR2 is SYDVKM. The V and J ends lost 2 bases and 4 bases respectively, with 6 bases between them. CDR3 sequence (DNA): TGTGCCAGCAGTTTACGCTGGTACGAGCAGTACTTC. It translates to CASSLRWYEQYF.

The sample holds a few counts of this clone. The chain carries TRBV4-1 and TRBJ1-1, with unresolved D. V lost 2 bases and J 1 base, leaving 5 bases between the germline ends. Germline lookup yields CDR1 MGHRA and CDR2 YSYEKL. This CDR3 is 13 amino acids long. In DNA, the CDR3 is TGCGCCAGCAGCCAAAAAGGGAACACTGAAGCTTTCTTT. It yields the protein CASSQKGNTEAFF.

V is TRBV12-5 and J is TRBJ1-6; D is undetermined. The CDR3 loop spans 13 amino acids. Trimming stripped 0 bases from V and 7 bases from J, with 4 bases between. Germline values: CDR1 LGHNT, CDR2 FRNRAP. In DNA form, the CDR3 reads TGTGCTAGTGGTTTGGTAAGAAATTCACCCCTCCACTTT. Its translation is CASGLVRNSPLHF.

In this sample, this clone turned up a few times. V and J are TRBV7-2 and TRBJ1-1; D not resolved. The CDR3 runs to 12 residues. Trimming stripped 3 bases from V and 3 bases from J, with 5 bases between. Germline lookup yields CDR1 SGHTA and CDR2 FQGNSA. The CDR3 DNA sequence: TGTGCCAGCAGCTTCCCCTACACTGAAGCTTTCTTT. Its translation is CASSFPYTEAFF.